These 11 T cell receptor beta chains share one sample of origin, sequenced in a study of blood T cell repertoires in COVID-19. Profiled with immunoSEQ multiplex PCR; TCRdb holds only in-frame clones, not every one. The sample lists about 45,000 clones, 92% occurring once. The specimen sequenced was peripheral blood. These receptors came from a human donor in a cohort sampled during active COVID-19.

The chain uses TRBV11-2 and TRBJ2-7, with 9 bases lining up with TRBD1. J gave up 2 bases and V 4 bases, and 3 bases lay outside the gene matches. The CDR3 loop spans 14 amino acids. The germline V gene encodes CDR1 SGHAT and CDR2 FQNNGV. The CDR3 nucleotides are TGTGCCAGCAGCTCGACAGGGGGACCCTACGAGCAGTACTTC. Protein: CASSSTGGPYEQYF.

The V gene is TRBV28, the J gene TRBJ2-2; 7 bases match TRBD1. V gave up 4 bases and J gave up 4 bases; unmatched junction bases: 3. The CDR3 contains 14 residues. The germline CDR1 and CDR2 sequences are MDHEN and SYDVKM. The DNA for the CDR3 is TGTGCCAGCAGTTCGACAGGGAGCACCGGGGAGCTGTTTTTT. Translated, it gives CASSSTGSTGELFF.

The chain couples TRBV28 to TRBJ2-1; 13 bases map to TRBD2. The CDR3 contains 15 residues. The germline V gene has CDR1 MDHEN and CDR2 SYDVKM. J lost 10 bases, V lost 5 bases, and 8 bases had no gene match. The CDR3 bases are TGTGCCAGCAGTCCGCGACTAGCGGGAGGCTTGGAGCAGTTCTTC. Translated, it gives CASSPRLAGGLEQFF.

This chain joins TRBV15 and TRBJ1-2, with TRBD1 as a possible D gene (6 bases). The CDR3 loop spans 15 amino acids. Deletions cut 3 bases from V and 4 bases from J, with 15 bases between. CDR1 and CDR2 (germline): LNHNV, YYDKDF (reference sequence). The CDR3 is CATSSTQTGFYGYTF. The CDR3 DNA reads as TGTGCCACCAGCAGCACTCAGACAGGTTTCTATGGCTACACCTTC.

This chain connects TRBV20-1 to TRBJ2-1, with 9 bases aligning to TRBD1. CDR1 and CDR2 from the germline V gene are DFQATT and SNEGSKA (reference sequence). V lost 6 bases to trimming and J lost 9 bases; unmatched junction nucleotides: 3. This CDR3 has 11 amino acids. Here the CDR3 DNA reads TGCAGTGCGGACAGGGGAAGTGAGCAGTTCTTC. Translated, it gives CSADRGSEQFF.

A word on this clone: The identical CDR3 is also encoded by other nucleotide sequences in the sample. This chain links TRBV4-2 with TRBJ2-5, with D unclear. The CDR3 is made up of 15 amino acids. From germline, CDR1 is LGHNA and CDR2 YNFKEQ. V shed 4 bases and J shed 2 bases, with 14 bases lying between them. The CDR3 protein is CASSPSPGSQETQYF. DNA of the CDR3: TGTGCCAGCAGCCCGAGCCCCGGGTCTCAAGAGACCCAGTACTTC.

The rearrangement uses TRBV29-1 and TRBJ2-3; 7 nucleotides line up with TRBD2. The V gene end was trimmed by 7 bases and the J gene end by 14 bases; junction bases not matched to a gene: 18. Germline assignment: CDR1 SQVTM and CDR2 ANQGSEA. The CDR3 is 13 residues long. In DNA, the CDR3 is TGCAGCGCCCAGAGGGGCGGAACTAGCGAGGGGTATTTT. It specifies CSAQRGGTSEGYF.

The chain has TRBV6-1 and TRBJ2-7; D call uncertain. The CDR3 is made up of 11 amino acids. V was shortened by 2 bases and J by 3 bases, with 2 bases between the two germline ends. Germline CDR1 MNHNS, CDR2 SASEGT. The CDR3 region has the DNA TGTGCCAGCAGTGAACTCTACGAGCAGTACTTC. This encodes CASSELYEQYF.

The chain joins TRBV6-2 or TRBV6-3 to TRBJ2-7; TRBD2 matches 7 bases. The CDR3 has 16 amino acids. The germline gives CDR1 MNHEY, CDR2 SVGEGT. The trim removed 4 bases at V and 5 bases at J, leaving 14 bases unmatched. Here the CDR3 DNA reads TGTGCCAGCAGTTCTCCCAGCGGGGAGCTCTCGGACGAGCAGTACTTC. It encodes CASSSPSGELSDEQYF.

The chain recombines TRBV9 with TRBJ2-3; 8 bases match TRBD1. The J segment lost 6 bases and the V segment lost 0 bases, leaving 9 bases of the junction unmatched. This CDR3 is 16 amino acids long. The V gene's germline CDR1 is SGDLS and CDR2 YYNGEE. In DNA form, the CDR3 reads TGTGCCAGCAGCGTAGATCCCAGGGGGCCGGGGGATACGCAGTATTTT. The encoded protein is CASSVDPRGPGDTQYF. The full variable domain, completed using reference TRBV9 and TRBJ2-3, is DSGVTQTPKHLITATGQRVTLRCSPRSGDLSVYWYQQSLDQGLQFLIQYYNGEERAKGNILERFSAQQFPDLHSELNLSSLELGDSALYFCASSVDPRGPGDTQYFGPGTRLTVL.

V is TRBV3-1 (or the pseudogene TRBV3-2) and J is TRBJ1-6; 10 positions match TRBD1. Germline V gene lookup returns CDR1 LGHDT and CDR2 YNNKEL (reference sequence). This CDR3 has 14 amino acids. V trimming: 4 bases; J trimming: 10 bases; junction bases outside the gene matches: 4. In nucleotides, the CDR3 is TGTGCCAGCAGCCCCGGACAGGGGGAGTCACCCCTCCACTTT. It codes for CASSPGQGESPLHF.